The present T cell receptor beta chain was sequenced within a study of T cells after yellow fever vaccination. About the study: Preparation of fractions with low cell numbers was performed using SMART-Seq v4 Ultra Low Input. General study results and limits: It was a weaker secondary response, yet one that peaked faster, at day 5 versus 15. FACS-sorted repertoires could harbor abundant contaminating bulk-population clonotypes.

CDR1 is MNHEY and CDR2 is SVGAGI in the germline V gene. The CDR3 runs 16 residues. V shed 4 bases and J shed 5 bases, with 20 bases lying between them. UMIs and a universal primer site were added when TCR cDNA was made by 5'RACE template switching. TCRdb itself ran the 5' RACE reads through MiXCR, one entry per CDR3 protein. The table lists a few hundred thousand distinct CDR3 sequences, around 3.1% of them singletons. To note about this clonotype: Its antigen is unknown.

The V and J genes are TRBV6-5 and TRBJ1-1; D perhaps matches TRBD1 (5 bases). This clonotype originated in a man aged 18-30 years who received the YFV17D yellow fever vaccine. Sequenced here: CD4+ T cells sorted from PBMCs, sampled 10 days after the yellow fever booster vaccination. CDR3 protein: CASSFGAVIGVTEAFF. CDR3 sequence (DNA): TGTGCCAGCAGTTTTGGGGCGGTTATCGGGGTGACTGAAGCTTTCTTT.